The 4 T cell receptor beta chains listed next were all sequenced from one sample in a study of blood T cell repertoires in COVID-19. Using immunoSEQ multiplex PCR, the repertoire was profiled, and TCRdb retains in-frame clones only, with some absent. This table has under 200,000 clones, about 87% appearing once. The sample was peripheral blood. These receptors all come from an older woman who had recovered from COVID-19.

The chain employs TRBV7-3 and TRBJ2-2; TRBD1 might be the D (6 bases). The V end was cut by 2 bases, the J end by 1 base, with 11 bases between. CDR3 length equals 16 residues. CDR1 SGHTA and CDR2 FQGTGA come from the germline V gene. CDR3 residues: CASSLQGTGNTGELFF. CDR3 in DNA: TGTGCCAGCAGCTTACAGGGGACGGGGAACACCGGGGAGCTGTTTTTT.

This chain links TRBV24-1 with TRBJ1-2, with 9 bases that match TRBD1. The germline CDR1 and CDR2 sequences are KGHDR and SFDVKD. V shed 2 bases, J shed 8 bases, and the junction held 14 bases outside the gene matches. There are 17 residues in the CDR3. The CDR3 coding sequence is TGTGCCACCAGTGATTCCCGGGGACAGGGTATCGGGACGGGCTACACCTTC. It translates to CATSDSRGQGIGTGYTF.

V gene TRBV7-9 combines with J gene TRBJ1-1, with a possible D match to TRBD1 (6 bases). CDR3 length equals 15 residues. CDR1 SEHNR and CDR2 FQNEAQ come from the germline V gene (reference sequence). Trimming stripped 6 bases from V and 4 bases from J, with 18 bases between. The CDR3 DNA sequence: TGTGCCAGCAGTGAGACAGGATATAGTAGCACTGAAGCTTTCTTT. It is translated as CASSETGYSSTEAFF.

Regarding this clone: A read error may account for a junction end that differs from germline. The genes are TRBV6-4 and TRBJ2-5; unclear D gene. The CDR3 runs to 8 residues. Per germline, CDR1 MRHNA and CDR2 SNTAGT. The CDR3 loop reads CASTPRDF. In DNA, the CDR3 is TGTGCCAGCACCCCGCGAGACTTC.